A selection of T cell receptor beta chains follows, all from one sample in a study of cytomegalovirus exposure and HLA in healthy donors. Only in-frame clones appear in the TCRdb table, and some are missing; sequencing was by immunoSEQ multiplex PCR. Here the sample spans over 100,000 clones, approximately 66% being singletons. Sequencing used PBMCs. The receptors were sampled from a woman in her thirties or forties in good health and CMV-seropositive. Both conserved end residues are part of each CDR3. The order of the fields is CDR3 DNA, CDR3 protein, D gene, clone size, J gene, V gene. The D gene is left open where the match is weak. Where a row states a size, it is once, few, many or the class of an expanded clone; other rows omit it.

TGTGCCAGCAACGAGGGGGCCTCTAGCACAGATACGCAGTATTTT	CASNEGASSTDTQYF	TRBD1	.	TRBJ2-3	TRBV7-6
TGTGCCAGCAGCCAAAGCCCTGAAGCTTTCTTT	CASSQSPEAFF	.	.	TRBJ1-1	TRBV16
TGTGCCAGCAGTTTAGCGGGAGTCGACAATGAGCAGTTCTTC	CASSLAGVDNEQFF	TRBD2	few	TRBJ2-1	TRBV28
TGTGCCAGCAGCCAAGATTACCGGGATACGCAGTATTTT	CASSQDYRDTQYF	.	.	TRBJ2-3	TRBV14
TGTGCCACCAGCTCGGCCAGCGGTACCGTGTTCCGCTACGAGCAGTACTTC	CATSSASGTVFRYEQYF	.	.	TRBJ2-7	TRBV15
TGTGCCAGAAGCTCGCTAATAAAACCGGCACAGGGGAACACTGAAGCTTTCTTT	CARSSLIKPAQGNTEAFF	.	.	TRBJ1-1	TRBV5-3
TGTGCCATCAGCGGACAGGGGGGATCTGGGGCCAACGTCCTGACTTTC	CAISGQGGSGANVLTF	TRBD1	.	TRBJ2-6	TRBV10-3
TGTGCCACCCAAAGGGACAACGCTGGAAACACCATATATTTT	CATQRDNAGNTIYF	.	.	TRBJ1-3	TRBV7-9
TGTGCCAGCAGCCGAAGGGGATCTCCTAACCGGGAGCAGTACTTC	CASSRRGSPNREQYF	.	.	TRBJ2-7	TRBV4-1
TGTGCCAGCAGCTCTCAGGCCGGGACAGTCCGACAGGTGCAGTTCTTC	CASSSQAGTVRQVQFF	TRBD1	.	TRBJ2-1	TRBV7-3
TGTGCCACCTCGACAGGGGCCACAGATACGCAGTATTTT	CATSTGATDTQYF	TRBD1	.	TRBJ2-3	TRBV15
TGCGCCAGCAGCGGGGGACAGGTCAACACTGAAGCTTTCTTT	CASSGGQVNTEAFF	TRBD1	.	TRBJ1-1	TRBV5-1
TGTGCCAGCAGACGGACTGCAACTAACTATGGCTACACCTTC	CASRRTATNYGYTF	.	.	TRBJ1-2	TRBV27
TGCGCCAGCAGGACAGGACGGAGTGAAAAACTGTTTTTT	CASRTGRSEKLFF	.	.	TRBJ1-4	TRBV5-1
TGTGCCAGTACTCCGACAGGGAACGGAAACACCATATATTTT	CASTPTGNGNTIYF	TRBD1	.	TRBJ1-3	TRBV19
TGTGCCAGCAACGGAGCTGGAAACACCATATATTTT	CASNGAGNTIYF	.	.	TRBJ1-3	TRBV6-1
TGTGCCAGCAGCTTAGCGGGGAGCGGGGGACAACAAGAGACCCAGTACTTC	CASSLAGSGGQQETQYF	TRBD2	.	TRBJ2-5	TRBV7-9
TGCAGCGTTGAAGATCTCAGTTGGGACAGGGTAGGAAATTCACCCCTCCACTTT	CSVEDLSWDRVGNSPLHF	TRBD1	.	TRBJ1-6	TRBV29-1
TGTGCCAGCAGCCGGGGGGGGAACACTGAAGCTTTCTTT	CASSRGGNTEAFF	.	.	TRBJ1-1	TRBV5-5
TGCAGCGTCTTAACGGCCGGGACAGGGGGCTCCGAGCAGTACTTC	CSVLTAGTGGSEQYF	TRBD1	few	TRBJ2-7	TRBV29-1
TGTGCCAGGACCGGGACAGCTTACGAGCAGTACTTC	CARTGTAYEQYF	TRBD1	.	TRBJ2-7	TRBV6-4
TGTGCCACCAGCAGTGGCATCTCCTACAATGAGCAGTTCTTC	CATSSGISYNEQFF	.	few	TRBJ2-1	TRBV15
TGCGCCAGCAGTGTGAGGGCGGGAGGGTCCTACGAGCAGTACTTC	CASSVRAGGSYEQYF	TRBD2	.	TRBJ2-7	TRBV10-2
TGTGCCAGCAGTGATTGGCAGTCCCAAGAGACCCAGTACTTC	CASSDWQSQETQYF	.	.	TRBJ2-5	TRBV2
TGTGCCAGCAGTTTTGCGACTGCGAGCACAGATACGCAGTATTTT	CASSFATASTDTQYF	.	.	TRBJ2-3	TRBV27
TGCGCCAGCAGCCAAGACGGGGGAGGGGACACTGAAGCTTTCTTT	CASSQDGGGDTEAFF	.	few	TRBJ1-1	TRBV4-1
TGTGCCAGCAGCCTAAGATCCCTAGCGGGGGGATCCTACAATGAGCAGTTCTTC	CASSLRSLAGGSYNEQFF	TRBD2	.	TRBJ2-1	TRBV11-2
TGTGCCAGCAGTCGGGACAGGGAACAGCCCCAGCATTTT	CASSRDREQPQHF	TRBD1	.	TRBJ1-5	TRBV6-5
TGCGCCAGCAGCACCCGACTAGCAGGGACCGGGGAGCTGTTTTTT	CASSTRLAGTGELFF	TRBD2	.	TRBJ2-2	TRBV5-1
TGTGCCATCAGTGCCTGGACTAGCGGAGACACTAATGGGGAGACCCAGTACTTC	CAISAWTSGDTNGETQYF	TRBD2	.	TRBJ2-5	TRBV10-3
TGTGCCAGTAGGGGGGGTGGGACCGGGGAGCTGTTTTTT	CASRGGGTGELFF	.	few	TRBJ2-2	TRBV19
TGTGCCATCAGTGATCCAGGGGAGGGGCTCAATGAGCAGTTCTTC	CAISDPGEGLNEQFF	.	few	TRBJ2-1	TRBV10-3
TGTGCCAGCAGGCCGACAGGGACTAATGAAAAACTGTTTTTT	CASRPTGTNEKLFF	TRBD1	few	TRBJ1-4	TRBV28
TGTGCCAGCAGAATCTATACGGACGGGGGGCGAGAAGCTTTCTTT	CASRIYTDGGREAFF	.	.	TRBJ1-1	TRBV6-5
TGTGCCTGGAAAGCGGGCAGACGAGAAAAACTGTTTTTT	CAWKAGRREKLFF	.	few	TRBJ1-4	TRBV30
TGTGCCAGCAGCGTAGGTGGTAGCCGGATCGGGGAGCTGTTTTTT	CASSVGGSRIGELFF	.	few	TRBJ2-2	TRBV9
TGTGCCAGTAGTATGGTCGAGGGGTTAGCGGGAGGAGAGACCCAGTACTTC	CASSMVEGLAGGETQYF	TRBD2	once	TRBJ2-5	TRBV19
TGCGCCAGCAGCTTGCAGGCTCCAGGGGCCAACGTCCTGACTTTC	CASSLQAPGANVLTF	.	.	TRBJ2-6	TRBV5-1
TGTGCCAGCAGTTCGTATAGCGGGAGTTCCTTTTTGTTCTTC	CASSSYSGSSFLFF	TRBD2	.	TRBJ2-1	TRBV6-4
TGTGCCAGCAGCGTAGGTCAGGGAGGGACTGAAGCTTTCTTT	CASSVGQGGTEAFF	.	.	TRBJ1-1	TRBV9
TGCGCCAGCAGCTTTCTTTTCGGGAAGGAAGAGACCCAGTACTTC	CASSFLFGKEETQYF	.	.	TRBJ2-5	TRBV5-1
TGTGCCAGCAGCCAGCGACTTTCAGGCACAGATACGCAGTATTTT	CASSQRLSGTDTQYF	.	.	TRBJ2-3	TRBV7-3
TGCGCCAGCAGCTTGGGGCAGGGCGACTATGGCTACACCTTC	CASSLGQGDYGYTF	.	.	TRBJ1-2	TRBV5-1
TGTGCCAGCAGCTTAGGCTCTAGCGGGTACGAGCAGTACTTC	CASSLGSSGYEQYF	TRBD2	.	TRBJ2-7	TRBV7-2
TGTGCCATCAAGCCGGCGGGGGCGAACACTGAAGCTTTCTTT	CAIKPAGANTEAFF	.	.	TRBJ1-1	TRBV10-3
TGTGCCAGCAGTCCCTGGGGGCCCTTCCTTGAAGCTTTCTTT	CASSPWGPFLEAFF	.	.	TRBJ1-1	TRBV6-1
TGTGCCAGCAGCTCCCGGGTTTCGAACACTGAAGCTTTCTTT	CASSSRVSNTEAFF	.	.	TRBJ1-1	TRBV9
TGTGCCAGCAGTGAAAGACAGGGGGCGAACACCATATATTTT	CASSERQGANTIYF	TRBD1	.	TRBJ1-3	TRBV6-1
TGTGCCAGTAGCCCTCGACAGGTCGCTAACTATGGCTACACCTTC	CASSPRQVANYGYTF	.	few	TRBJ1-2	TRBV19
TGTGCCATCAGTGGGGACAGGGGAGGTGGCTACACCTTC	CAISGDRGGGYTF	TRBD1	few	TRBJ1-2	TRBV10-3
TGCGCCAGCAGCCTTCAGGGAGGTGGCTACACCTTC	CASSLQGGGYTF	.	.	TRBJ1-2	TRBV5-1
TGTGCCAGCAGGCCAACTACAGGGAACACTGAAGCTTTCTTT	CASRPTTGNTEAFF	.	.	TRBJ1-1	TRBV6-6
TGTGCCAGCAGAGAATCTGCGGGGGCAGGCGGGGAGCTGTTTTTT	CASRESAGAGGELFF	.	.	TRBJ2-2	TRBV6-5
TGTGCCAGCAGTTTAGACCGGGACAGGGTTAATCGGGAGCAGTACTTC	CASSLDRDRVNREQYF	TRBD1	.	TRBJ2-7	TRBV28
TGCAGCGTTTGGCAGGGGGCGAATGAAAAACTGTTTTTT	CSVWQGANEKLFF	TRBD1	few	TRBJ1-4	TRBV29-1
TGTGCCAGCAGCCCCGCACTGGTAATCGATGAGCAGTTCTTC	CASSPALVIDEQFF	.	.	TRBJ2-1	TRBV5-4
TGTGCTAGCAGCCCCGACAGGGGGCGAGAGCAGTACTTC	CASSPDRGREQYF	TRBD1	.	TRBJ2-5	TRBV7-7